Listed here are 27 T cell receptor beta chains from one sample, sequenced in a study of blood T cell repertoires in COVID-19 (dated by TCRdb to about 2020). Libraries were made using the immunoSEQ multiplex PCR assay. The table was pulled from immuneACCESS by TCRdb, which kept in-frame rearrangements only. Such tables lose some clones; where checked, under half of the loss comes from unresolved V genes, and the rest has no known cause. The sample table lists about 220,000 clones, roughly four fifths of them with a count of one. The top ten hold about 1.3% of the sample. What was sequenced was PBMCs or T cells enriched from blood (not recorded which). All receptors come from a middle-aged woman with acute COVID-19.

The chain recombines TRBV5-1 with TRBJ2-3; 10 positions agree with TRBD1. The CDR3 consists of 16 residues. Per the germline V gene, CDR1 is SGHRS and CDR2 is YFSETQ. V trimming: 4 bases; J trimming: 5 bases; junction bases outside the gene matches: 10. The CDR3 loop is CASSHNSGQGLDTQYF. CDR3 DNA sequence: TGCGCCAGCAGCCATAACTCGGGACAGGGGTTAGATACGCAGTATTTT.

This chain links TRBV4-3 with TRBJ1-2, with D uncertain. Trimming pared 3 bases from V and 8 bases from J, leaving 16 bases between. Germline CDR1 is LGHNA and CDR2 is YSLEER. The CDR3 spans 14 residues. CDR3 coding DNA: TGCGCCAGCAGCCATCAGACCCTGGGAGGGGGCTACACCTTC. It translates to CASSHQTLGGGYTF.

The gene calls are TRBV12-5 and TRBJ1-2; no definite D call. The germline V gene encodes CDR1 LGHNT and CDR2 FRNRAP. The V end was cut by 5 bases, the J end by 3 bases, with 10 bases between. This CDR3 contains 13 residues. DNA of the CDR3: TGTGCTAGTGGTGGGTCCCAGGACTATGGCTACACCTTC. It encodes CASGGSQDYGYTF.

This chain joins TRBV19 and TRBJ2-7; TRBD2 might be the D (7 bases). V shed 9 bases and J shed 4 bases, with 22 bases lying between them. CDR1 and CDR2 from the germline V gene are LNHDA and SQIVND (reference sequence). The CDR3 runs to 15 residues. CDR3 DNA sequence: TGTGCCAGCTCGGGAGGTAGCAGGGGAGGGTACGAGCAGTACTTC. Translated, it gives CASSGGSRGGYEQYF.

This sequence joins TRBV6-1 and TRBJ1-5; 8 nucleotides agree with TRBD1. The CDR3 runs 19 residues. Germline values: CDR1 MNHNS, CDR2 SASEGT. Trimming cost V 2 bases and J 3 bases; bases outside gene matches: 15. The CDR3 region has the DNA TGTGCCAGCAGTGAAAGCCCCAGGGGGCGCCTATATCACAATCAGCCCCAGCATTTT. Its protein product is CASSESPRGRLYHNQPQHF.

J is TRBJ1-2 and V is TRBV28, with D unresolved. The length of the CDR3 is 13 residues. Trimming removed 6 bases at V and 9 bases at J, with 17 bases between. The germline gives CDR1 MDHEN, CDR2 SYDVKM. CDR3 bases: TGTGCCAGCAGATCTCCCAATAGTTTAAGCTACACCTTC. This sequence encodes CASRSPNSLSYTF.

The CDR3 reads CASSHIGTGISSVRGSGEQFF. CDR3 sequence (DNA): TGCGCCAGCAGCCACATCGGGACAGGAATAAGCAGCGTTCGGGGGAGTGGTGAGCAGTTCTTC. The gene calls are TRBV4-1 and TRBJ2-1; 8 bases fit TRBD1. This CDR3 comprises 21 residues. The germline V gene has CDR1 MGHRA and CDR2 YSYEKL. With V trimmed by 3 bases and J by 9 bases, 28 bases remained unmatched.

The chain is built from TRBV5-1 and TRBJ1-4; tentatively, D is TRBD1 (6 bases). V was pared by 1 base and J by 8 bases, with 12 bases between. The CDR3 contains 14 residues. The germline V gene has CDR1 SGHRS and CDR2 YFSETQ. The chain's CDR3 is CASSLKGGEEKLFF. Written as DNA, the CDR3 is TGCGCCAGCAGCTTGAAAGGGGGAGAGGAAAAACTGTTTTTT.

This clone was recorded once. The chain employs TRBV6-5 and TRBJ2-1, with D unresolved. This CDR3 comprises 14 residues. Germline CDR1 reads MNHEY; CDR2 reads SVGAGI. Between the trimmed V and J ends, which lost 6 bases and 0 bases, there was a span of 9 bases. CDR3 DNA sequence: TGTGCCAGCAGCCGCACATACTCCTACAATGAGCAGTTCTTC. It yields the protein CASSRTYSYNEQFF.

The V and J genes are TRBV25-1 and TRBJ2-3; D might be TRBD1 (5 bases). Trimming took 4 bases from V and 2 from J, leaving 13 bases between them. CDR1 is MGHDK and CDR2 is SYGVNS in the germline V gene. This CDR3 has 15 residues. CDR3 region: CASSALTVPTDTQYF. Here the CDR3 DNA reads TGTGCCAGCAGTGCCCTGACAGTTCCCACAGATACGCAGTATTTT.

CDR3 loop: CASSLTADYEQYF. The CDR3 DNA sequence: TGTGCCAGCAGTTTGACTGCTGACTACGAGCAGTACTTC. The chain uses TRBV12-3 or TRBV12-4 and TRBJ2-7; no reliable D call. There are 13 residues in the CDR3. V lost 3 bases to trimming and J lost 3 bases, with 9 bases between them.

The chain employs TRBV18 and TRBJ2-2; a possible D gene is TRBD2 (6 bases). Trimming stripped 7 bases from V and 5 bases from J, with 17 bases between. This CDR3 has 15 amino acids. CDR1 is KGHSH and CDR2 is LQKENI in the germline V gene. CDR3 protein: CASCFTVAGTGELFF. In nucleotides, the CDR3 is TGTGCCAGCTGTTTCACCGTGGCGGGGACCGGGGAGCTGTTTTTT.

DNA of the CDR3: TGTGCCAGCAGCCTAGCGAGATACAATGAGCAGTTCTTC. This encodes CASSLARYNEQFF. The chain is built from TRBV2 and TRBJ2-1, with D tentatively TRBD2 (6 bases). The length of the CDR3 is 13 residues. Trimming stripped 6 bases from V and 4 bases from J, with 10 bases between. Germline V gene lookup returns CDR1 SNHLY and CDR2 FYNNEI.

This clone was picked up a small number of times. J is TRBJ2-7 and V is TRBV10-3; TRBD2 matches 10 bases. Looked up from germline, CDR1 is ENHRY and CDR2 is SYGVKD. Germline trimming cut 6 bases from V and 4 bases from J; bases unmatched to any gene: 6. This CDR3 is 14 amino acids long. Here the CDR3 reads CAISGTSDRYEQYF. DNA for the CDR3: TGTGCCATCAGCGGGACTAGCGATCGTTACGAGCAGTACTTC.

This sequence joins TRBV11-3 and TRBJ2-1, with TRBD2 identical over 15 bases. The V gene end was trimmed by 5 bases and the J gene end by 10 bases; junction bases not matched to a gene: 6. The CDR3 consists of 15 residues. Looked up from germline, CDR1 is SGHNT and CDR2 is YENEEA. CDR3 amino acids: CASSTGTSGGLEQFF. In nucleotides, the CDR3 is TGTGCCAGCAGCACTGGGACTAGCGGGGGGTTGGAGCAGTTCTTC.

J is TRBJ2-3 and V is TRBV5-4, with D perhaps matching TRBD2 (5 bases). V lost 0 bases and J 0 bases, leaving 11 bases between the germline ends. Germline V lookup: CDR1 SGHNT, CDR2 YYREEE (reference sequence). This CDR3 is 16 amino acids long. The CDR3 is CASSLVFSDSTDTQYF. In nucleotides, the CDR3 is TGTGCCAGCAGCTTGGTGTTTAGCGATAGCACAGATACGCAGTATTTT.

The rearrangement uses TRBV11-2 and TRBJ2-6, with D hard to call. The length of the CDR3 is 18 residues. V lost 5 bases, J lost 0 bases, and 17 bases lay in between. Germline CDR1 is SGHAT and CDR2 is FQNNGV. CDR3 sequence: CASSPIGGQSSGANVLTF. In DNA, the CDR3 is TGTGCCAGCAGCCCCATCGGCGGTCAATCCTCTGGGGCCAACGTCCTGACTTTC.

In the case of this clone: Additional DNA sequences in this sample encode the identical CDR3. The rearrangement joins TRBV5-1 to TRBJ2-7; D is possibly TRBD2 (6 bases). Germline V gives CDR1 SGHRS, CDR2 YFSETQ. The CDR3 covers 14 residues. V lost 0 bases and J lost 3, with 10 bases in between. CDR3 in amino acids: CASSLEAGNYEQYF. For the CDR3, the DNA is TGCGCCAGCAGCTTGGAGGCGGGGAACTACGAGCAGTACTTC.

The V and J genes are TRBV2 and TRBJ1-2; D gene uncertain. The germline CDR1 and CDR2 sequences are SNHLY and FYNNEI. The CDR3 extends over 13 amino acids. V was cut by 7 bases and J by 3 bases, with 12 bases left in between. CDR3 bases: TGTGCCAGCACCCTGGGAGAGGACTATGGCTACACCTTC. Translated, it gives CASTLGEDYGYTF. Full variable domain (missing parts from reference TRBV2 and TRBJ1-2): EPEVTQTPSHQVTQMGQEVILRCVPISNHLYFYWYRQILGQKVEFLVSFYNNEISEKSEIFDDQFSVERPDGSNFTLKIRSTKLEDSAMYFCASTLGEDYGYTFGSGTRLTVV.

This chain joins TRBV18 and TRBJ1-2, with 7 nucleotides matching TRBD1. CDR1 is KGHSH and CDR2 is LQKENI in the germline V gene. Unmatched junction bases numbered 6, after V lost 4 bases and J lost 4 bases. The CDR3 extends over 14 amino acids. The CDR3 nucleotides read TGTGCCAGCTCACAGGGGGCGAGAGTCTATGGCTACACCTTC. It encodes CASSQGARVYGYTF.

The rearrangement uses TRBV10-1 and TRBJ2-7, with no clear D. Germline CDR1 reads WNHNN; CDR2 reads SYGVQD (reference sequence). V lost 0 bases and J lost 1, with 7 bases in between. The CDR3 loop spans 14 amino acids. CDR3 residues: CASSESGRSYEQYF. The CDR3 DNA sequence: TGCGCCAGCAGTGAGTCGGGCAGATCCTACGAGCAGTACTTC.

The chain uses TRBV7-3 and TRBJ2-2; 8 positions match TRBD2. The CDR3 has 16 amino acids. V was clipped by 2 bases and J by 1 base; unmatched bases: 3. Germline CDR1 reads SGHTA; CDR2 reads FQGTGA. CDR3 in DNA: TGTGCCAGCAGCTTACCCAGCGGGAGGAACACCGGGGAGCTGTTTTTT. It translates to CASSLPSGRNTGELFF.

This clone was seen a handful of times. The gene calls are TRBV9 and TRBJ1-6, with 7 bases identical to TRBD1. The germline V gene has CDR1 SGDLS and CDR2 YYNGEE. The CDR3 extends over 18 amino acids. Trimming took 9 bases from V and 4 from J; bases not matched to a gene: 19. The CDR3 DNA follows: TGTGCCAACCACAGGGGCCCCCGATCTTTACTTTATAATTCACCCCTCCACTTT. Protein: CANHRGPRSLLYNSPLHF. The variable domain in full, completed from reference TRBV9 and TRBJ1-6, reads DSGVTQTPKHLITATGQRVTLRCSPRSGDLSVYWYQQSLDQGLQFLIQYYNGEERAKGNILERFSAQQFPDLHSELNLSSLELGDSALYFCANHRGPRSLLYNSPLHFGNGTRLTVT.

The genes are TRBV6-5 and TRBJ2-1; TRBD1 matches at 8 bases. Germline lookup yields CDR1 MNHEY and CDR2 SVGAGI. This CDR3 region has 16 residues. After removal of 4 bases from V and 4 bases from J, the junction contained 9 bases not matched to a gene. CDR3 sequence (DNA): TGTGCCAGCAGTTCTTACCGGGACAGGCCTTACAATGAGCAGTTCTTC. Protein: CASSSYRDRPYNEQFF.

This sequence joins TRBV20-1 and TRBJ2-1; 12 bases align to TRBD1. The CDR3 loop spans 16 amino acids. Trimming at V came to 3 bases and at J to 9 bases, leaving 12 bases not matched to a gene. Germline CDR1 DFQATT, CDR2 SNEGSKA (reference sequence). The CDR3 bases are TGCAGTGCTAGTTCCTCCGGGACAGGGGGCTTAGGTGAGCAGTTCTTC. Its protein is CSASSSGTGGLGEQFF.

The chain employs TRBV2 and TRBJ2-1, with 7 positions matching TRBD1. The CDR3 loop spans 13 amino acids. The V gene end was trimmed by 8 bases and the J gene end by 1 base; junction bases not matched to a gene: 2. The germline V gene has CDR1 SNHLY and CDR2 FYNNEI. CDR3 sequence reads: CASDRESYNEQFF. CDR3 nucleotide sequence: TGTGCCAGCGACAGGGAGTCCTACAATGAGCAGTTCTTC.

This chain joins TRBV2 and TRBJ2-1; D uncertain. The V gene's germline CDR1 is SNHLY and CDR2 FYNNEI. Between the trimmed V and J ends, which lost 3 bases and 9 bases, there was a span of 3 bases. The CDR3 has 10 amino acids. CDR3 nucleotides: TGTGCCAGCAGTGACGGTGAGCAGTTCTTC. This codes for CASSDGEQFF.